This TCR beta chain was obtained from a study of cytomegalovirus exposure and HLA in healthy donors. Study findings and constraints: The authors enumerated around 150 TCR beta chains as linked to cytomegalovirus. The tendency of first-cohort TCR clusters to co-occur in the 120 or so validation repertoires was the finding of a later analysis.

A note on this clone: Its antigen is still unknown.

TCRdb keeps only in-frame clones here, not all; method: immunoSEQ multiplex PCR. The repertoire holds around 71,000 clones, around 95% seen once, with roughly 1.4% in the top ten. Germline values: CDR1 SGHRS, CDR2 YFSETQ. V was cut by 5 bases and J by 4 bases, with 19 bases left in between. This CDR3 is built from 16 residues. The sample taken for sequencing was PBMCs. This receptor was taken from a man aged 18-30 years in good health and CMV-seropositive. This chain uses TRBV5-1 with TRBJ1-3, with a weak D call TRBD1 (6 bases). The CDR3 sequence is CASSFLAGAEGNTIYF. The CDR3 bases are TGCGCCAGCAGTTTCCTCGCGGGGGCTGAAGGAAACACCATATATTTT.